The entry that follows covers one TCR beta chain sequence. The data belong to a study of blood T cell repertoires in COVID-19. The assay was immunoSEQ multiplex PCR, and TCRdb's table has in-frame clones only and misses some. The table includes some 270,000 clones, around 84% detected once. The sequence derives from a middle-aged woman who had recovered from COVID-19. Sequenced: peripheral blood.

CDR3: CSARQSEKLFF. In DNA form, the CDR3 reads TGCAGTGCGAGACAGTCTGAAAAACTGTTTTTT. The chain uses TRBV20-1 and TRBJ1-4; tentatively, D is TRBD1 (5 bases). V lost 6 bases and J lost 7, with 9 bases in between. In germline, CDR1 is DFQATT, CDR2 SNEGSKA (reference sequence). This CDR3 has 11 residues.